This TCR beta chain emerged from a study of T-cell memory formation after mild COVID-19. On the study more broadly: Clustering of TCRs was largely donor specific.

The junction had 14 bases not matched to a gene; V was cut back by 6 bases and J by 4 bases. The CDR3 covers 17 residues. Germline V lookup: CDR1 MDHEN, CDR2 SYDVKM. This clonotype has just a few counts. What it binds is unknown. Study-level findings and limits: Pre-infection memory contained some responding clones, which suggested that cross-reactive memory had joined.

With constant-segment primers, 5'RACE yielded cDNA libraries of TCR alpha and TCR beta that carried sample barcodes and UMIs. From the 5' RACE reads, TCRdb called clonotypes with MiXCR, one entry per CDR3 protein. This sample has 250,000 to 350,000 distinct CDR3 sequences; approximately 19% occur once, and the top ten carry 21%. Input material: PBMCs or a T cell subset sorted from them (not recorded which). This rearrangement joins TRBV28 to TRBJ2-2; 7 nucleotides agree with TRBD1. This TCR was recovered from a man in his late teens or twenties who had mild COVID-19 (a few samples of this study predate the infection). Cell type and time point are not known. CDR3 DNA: TGTGCCAGCAGGACCACACGAACCGGGACAGCCACCGGGGAGCTGTTTTTT. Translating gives CASRTTRTGTATGELFF.